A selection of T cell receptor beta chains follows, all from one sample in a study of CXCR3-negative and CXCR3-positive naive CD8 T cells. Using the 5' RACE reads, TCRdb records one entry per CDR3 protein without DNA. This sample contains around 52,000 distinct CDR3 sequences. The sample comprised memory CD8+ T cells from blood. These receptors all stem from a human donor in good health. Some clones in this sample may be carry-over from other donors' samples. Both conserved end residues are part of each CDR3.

CDR3aa: CASSSGPGTGPEAFF
v_gene: TRBV27
j_gene: TRBJ1-1

CDR3aa: CASSQSAPGATYEQYF
v_gene: TRBV4-1
j_gene: TRBJ2-7

CDR3aa: CASSPAAGAVYNEQFF
v_gene: TRBV13
j_gene: TRBJ2-1

CDR3aa: CASSAGDLPYGYTF
v_gene: TRBV9
j_gene: TRBJ1-2

CDR3aa: CASSLQGSDGYTF
v_gene: TRBV4-3
j_gene: TRBJ1-2

CDR3aa: CASSLAQLVGGKNTEAFF
v_gene: TRBV4-3
j_gene: TRBJ1-1

CDR3aa: CSVDPWTSGSTDTQYF
v_gene: TRBV29-1
j_gene: TRBJ2-3

CDR3aa: CASSRLSTQVGNTEAFF
v_gene: TRBV18
j_gene: TRBJ1-1

CDR3aa: CASSHGTSGATYEQYF
v_gene: TRBV4-3
j_gene: TRBJ2-7

CDR3aa: CSARDTYILQPQHF
v_gene: TRBV20-1
j_gene: TRBJ1-5

CDR3aa: CASTNTGTYEQYF
v_gene: TRBV5-1
j_gene: TRBJ2-7

CDR3aa: CSVAGLAGPRTDTQYF
v_gene: TRBV29-1
j_gene: TRBJ2-3

CDR3aa: CASSPGQTYEQYF
v_gene: TRBV12-3/TRBV12-4
j_gene: TRBJ2-7

CDR3aa: CASSSKDSPLQETQYF
v_gene: TRBV7-9
j_gene: TRBJ2-5

CDR3aa: CASLSPHSYEQYF
v_gene: TRBV25-1
j_gene: TRBJ2-7

CDR3aa: CSVERLGEQFF
v_gene: TRBV29-1
j_gene: TRBJ2-1

CDR3aa: CASTRTAGQGRTEAFF
v_gene: TRBV11-2
j_gene: TRBJ1-1

CDR3aa: CASSIGEAGYTF
v_gene: TRBV25-1
j_gene: TRBJ1-2

CDR3aa: CASSELVRNEQFF
v_gene: TRBV2
j_gene: TRBJ2-1

CDR3aa: CASSPEGLYNEQFF
v_gene: TRBV27
j_gene: TRBJ2-1

CDR3aa: CSVYDREGQPQHF
v_gene: TRBV29-1
j_gene: TRBJ1-5

CDR3aa: CASSYGLAGGRTGELFF
v_gene: TRBV6-5
j_gene: TRBJ2-2

CDR3aa: CSAKGLETVYEQYF
v_gene: TRBV20-1
j_gene: TRBJ2-7

CDR3aa: CASSDRGYEQYF
v_gene: TRBV6-1
j_gene: TRBJ2-7

CDR3aa: CAIVSGRAEEGF
v_gene: TRBV10-3
j_gene: TRBJ1-1

CDR3aa: CASSRQFTEAFF
v_gene: TRBV14
j_gene: TRBJ1-1

CDR3aa: CALDRDSGANVLTF
v_gene: TRBV30
j_gene: TRBJ2-6

CDR3aa: CASSLGTGDSDTQYF
v_gene: TRBV7-9
j_gene: TRBJ2-3

CDR3aa: CASSGQGLGETLHF
v_gene: TRBV7-9
j_gene: TRBJ1-6

CDR3aa: CAWSVGGGPLQFF
v_gene: TRBV30
j_gene: TRBJ2-1

CDR3aa: CASSPGSAGELFF
v_gene: TRBV6-5
j_gene: TRBJ2-2

CDR3aa: CSANEYLSTDTQYF
v_gene: TRBV29-1
j_gene: TRBJ2-3

CDR3aa: CASSAWDSRNEQFF
v_gene: TRBV6-1
j_gene: TRBJ2-1